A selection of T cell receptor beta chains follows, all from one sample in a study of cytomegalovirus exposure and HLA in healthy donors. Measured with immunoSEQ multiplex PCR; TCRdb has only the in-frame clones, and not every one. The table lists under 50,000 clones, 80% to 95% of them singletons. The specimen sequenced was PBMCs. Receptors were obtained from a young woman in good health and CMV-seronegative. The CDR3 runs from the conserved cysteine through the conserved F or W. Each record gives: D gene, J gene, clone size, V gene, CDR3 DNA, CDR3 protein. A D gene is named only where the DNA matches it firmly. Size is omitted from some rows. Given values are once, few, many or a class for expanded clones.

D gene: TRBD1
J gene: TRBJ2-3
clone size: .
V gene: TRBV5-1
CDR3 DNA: TGCGCCAGCAACTCCACAGGGGGCAGCCCAGATACGCAGTATTTT
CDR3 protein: CASNSTGGSPDTQYF

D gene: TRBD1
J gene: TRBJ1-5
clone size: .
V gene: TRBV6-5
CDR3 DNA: TGTGCCAGCAGACTTGACAGGGCAGAAAATCAGCCCCAGCATTTT
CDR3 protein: CASRLDRAENQPQHF

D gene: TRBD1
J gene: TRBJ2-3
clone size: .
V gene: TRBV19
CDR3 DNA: TGTGCCAGTAGTACGCAGCGGGACAGGGCGACAGATACGCAGTATTTT
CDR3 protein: CASSTQRDRATDTQYF

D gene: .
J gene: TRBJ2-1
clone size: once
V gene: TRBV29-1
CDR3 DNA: TGCAGCGTTACAGACGTTGGGCAGTTCTTC
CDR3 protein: CSVTDVGQFF

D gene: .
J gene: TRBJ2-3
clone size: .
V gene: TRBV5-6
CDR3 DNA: TGTGCCAGCAGCTCTCCTCGTGCGGGGGCTGGGACAGATACGCAGTATTTT
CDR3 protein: CASSSPRAGAGTDTQYF

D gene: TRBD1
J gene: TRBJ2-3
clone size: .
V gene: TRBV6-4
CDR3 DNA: TGTGCCAGCAGTGCAACAGGGGAAACAGATACGCAGTATTTT
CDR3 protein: CASSATGETDTQYF

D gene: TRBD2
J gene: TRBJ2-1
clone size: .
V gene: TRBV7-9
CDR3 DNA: TGTGCCAGCAAAGAGACTAGCGGGTACAATGAGCAGTTCTTC
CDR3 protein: CASKETSGYNEQFF

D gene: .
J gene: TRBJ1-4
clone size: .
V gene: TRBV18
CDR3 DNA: TGTGCCAGCTCACCGACTACAACTAATGAAAAACTGTTTTTT
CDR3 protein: CASSPTTTNEKLFF

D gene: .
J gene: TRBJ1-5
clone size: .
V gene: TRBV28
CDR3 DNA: TGTGCCAGCAGTTCCGTGGGAGGGCGCCATGGCAATCAGCCCCAGCATTTT
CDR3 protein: CASSSVGGRHGNQPQHF

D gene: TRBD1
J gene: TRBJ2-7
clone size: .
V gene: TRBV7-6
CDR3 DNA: TGTGCCAGCAGCCTACTGACAGGGCAGGGCGAGCAGTACTTC
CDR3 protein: CASSLLTGQGEQYF

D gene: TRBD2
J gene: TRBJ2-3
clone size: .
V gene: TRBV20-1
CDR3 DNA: TGCAGTGCTGTTATAGCGGGGGGGCAGTATTTT
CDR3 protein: CSAVIAGGQYF

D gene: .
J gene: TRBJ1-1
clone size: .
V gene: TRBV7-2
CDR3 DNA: TGTGCCAGCAGTTCGGACATAAGTCGCCCTGAAGCTTTCTTT
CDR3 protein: CASSSDISRPEAFF

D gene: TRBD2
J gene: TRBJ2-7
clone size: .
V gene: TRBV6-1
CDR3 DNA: TGTGCCAGCAGTGATCCGACTAGCGGCTACGAGCAGTACTTC
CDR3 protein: CASSDPTSGYEQYF

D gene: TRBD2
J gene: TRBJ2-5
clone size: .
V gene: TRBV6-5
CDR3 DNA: TGTGCCAGCAGTAGGGTAGCGGGAATGGAGGAGACCCAGTACTTC
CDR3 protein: CASSRVAGMEETQYF

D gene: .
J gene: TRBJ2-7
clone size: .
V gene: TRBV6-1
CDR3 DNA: TGTGCCAGCAGTGAAGGTCCGGGGATCTACGAGCAGTACTTC
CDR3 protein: CASSEGPGIYEQYF

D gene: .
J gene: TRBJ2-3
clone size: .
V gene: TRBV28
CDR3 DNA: TGTGCCAGCAGAGGACTAGATACGCAGTATTTT
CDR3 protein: CASRGLDTQYF

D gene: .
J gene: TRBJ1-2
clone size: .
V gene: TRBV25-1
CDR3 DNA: TGTGCCAGCAGGGCAGTCCATGGCTACACCTTC
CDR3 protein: CASRAVHGYTF

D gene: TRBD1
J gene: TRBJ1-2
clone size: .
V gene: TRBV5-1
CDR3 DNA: TGCGCCAGCAGGACCGACAGGGCACAAGGCTACACCTTC
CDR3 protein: CASRTDRAQGYTF